A single sample gave rise to the 24 T cell receptor beta chains below, sequenced in a study of T cell repertoires in cytomegalovirus infection. A single record per CDR3 protein comes from TCRdb applying MiXCR to the reads. The sample contains more than 200,000 distinct CDR3 sequences, approximately 9.1% of which appear only once. The source material was PBMCs. The receptors derive from a human donor in good health (CMV status not recorded). Some clones in this sample may be carry-over from other donors' samples.

This chain connects TRBV5-3 to TRBJ2-3; 9 bases line up with TRBD1. TRBV5-3 is annotated as an ORF whose role is uncertain. Losses at the gene ends were 8 bases for V and 5 bases for J; bases not matched to a gene: 15. This CDR3 spans 16 amino acids. The CDR3 region is CASSLLLDRGLDTQYF. CDR3 nucleotides: TGTGCCAGCAGCCTGCTATTGGACAGGGGCCTAGATACGCAGTATTTT.

This clonotype was observed at least ten times. This rearrangement joins TRBV28 to TRBJ1-4; no firm D call. With 8 bases removed from V and 4 bases from J, the gap between germline ends came to 14 bases. This CDR3 has 14 amino acids. Germline CDR1 is MDHEN and CDR2 is SYDVKM. This chain's CDR3 is CASRSGSRNEKLFF. CDR3 DNA sequence: TGTGCCAGCCGCTCGGGCAGCCGTAATGAAAAACTGTTTTTT.

The rearrangement joins TRBV28 to TRBJ2-7; no clear D. Germline CDR1 and CDR2: MDHEN and SYDVKM. The CDR3 length is 11 residues. Trimming cost V 6 bases and J 6 bases, with 9 bases left between them. As DNA, the CDR3 is TGTGCCAGCAGATACTATAGCGAGCAGTACTTC. Amino acids: CASRYYSEQYF.

In its sample, this clonotype was seen many times. The chain recombines TRBV28 with TRBJ1-2, with D possibly being TRBD1 (5 bases). V was pared by 5 bases and J by 8 bases, with 12 bases between. The germline V gene encodes CDR1 MDHEN and CDR2 SYDVKM. The CDR3 has 12 residues. The CDR3: CASSDAGRGYTF. CDR3 nucleotide sequence: TGTGCCAGCAGTGACGCGGGACGCGGCTACACCTTC.

Many counts were recorded for this clonotype. This chain connects TRBV27 to TRBJ1-5; D is perhaps TRBD1 (5 bases). The CDR3 runs 15 residues. The V gene's germline CDR1 is MNHEY and CDR2 SMNVEV (reference sequence). Trimming left V 1 base short and J 6 bases short, with 13 bases between. The CDR3 loop reads CASSLWGGRSQPQHF. The DNA for the CDR3 is TGTGCCAGCAGTTTATGGGGCGGAAGGTCTCAGCCCCAGCATTTT.

The J gene is TRBJ2-3, the V gene TRBV6-6; D is possibly TRBD1 (6 bases). The CDR3 consists of 13 residues. V lost 6 bases to trimming and J lost 3 bases, with 10 bases between them. The germline gives CDR1 MNHNY, CDR2 SVGAGI (reference sequence). The CDR3 nucleotides read TGTGCCAGCAGGCCCAGGGGAACAGATACGCAGTATTTT. It codes for CASRPRGTDTQYF.

This clonotype was detected many times. The genes are TRBV7-2 and TRBJ2-4, with 7 bases matching TRBD2. Germline V gene data show CDR1 as SGHTA and CDR2 as FQGNSA. This CDR3 is built from 15 residues. Trimming cost V 5 bases and J 7 bases; bases outside gene matches: 11. The CDR3 DNA sequence: TGTGCCAGCAGCCGCGACATTCTAGCGGTGAACATTCAGTACTTC. This codes for CASSRDILAVNIQYF.

There are many counts of this clonotype. The chain joins TRBV7-2 to TRBJ1-2; tentative D call: TRBD1 (6 bases). The CDR3 is made up of 14 amino acids. CDR1 SGHTA and CDR2 FQGNSA come from the germline V gene. Between the trimmed V and J ends, which lost 4 bases and 8 bases, there was a span of 17 bases. The CDR3, as DNA: TGTGCCAGCAGCTCCCAGGGGCTAAAAGGAGGCTACACCTTC. Its protein product is CASSSQGLKGGYTF.

The rearrangement uses TRBV3-1 and TRBJ1-2, with a tentative D call TRBD1 (6 bases). Trimming pared 6 bases from V and 8 bases from J, leaving 19 bases between. The CDR3 loop spans 14 amino acids. Germline V gene data show CDR1 as LGHDT and CDR2 as YNNKEL (reference sequence). The CDR3 spells CASSAYLGADGYTF. The CDR3 bases are TGTGCCAGCAGTGCTTACCTGGGGGCGGACGGCTACACCTTC.

This clonotype has a handful of counts. The V gene is TRBV13, the J gene TRBJ1-1; D is unclear. The CDR3 length is 13 residues. V lost 0 bases and J lost 7, with 9 bases in between. CDR1 and CDR2 from the germline V gene are PRHDT and FYEKMQ (reference sequence). The CDR3 coding sequence is TGTGCCAGCAGCTTAGGTCGGACCCTTGAAGCTTTCTTT. Encoded protein: CASSLGRTLEAFF.

This clonotype was observed many times. This chain uses TRBV7-3 with TRBJ1-1, with D perhaps TRBD1 (6 bases). Germline lookup yields CDR1 SGHTA and CDR2 FQGTGA. The CDR3 runs 12 residues. The V end was cut by 9 bases, the J end by 1 base, with 9 bases between. The CDR3 reads CASRGGNTEAFF. CDR3 bases: TGTGCCAGTAGGGGGGGGAACACTGAAGCTTTCTTT.

This clonotype was detected a few times. The chain couples TRBV28 to TRBJ1-5; D call uncertain. CDR1 is MDHEN, CDR2 SYDVKM, per germline. This CDR3 has 18 amino acids. V was pared by 1 base and J by 3 bases, with 19 bases between. The CDR3 sequence: CASSLLDGKRSPNQPQHF. As DNA, the CDR3 is TGTGCCAGCAGTTTATTAGACGGAAAGCGAAGCCCCAATCAGCCCCAGCATTTT. The entire variable domain, with the rest obtained from reference TRBV28 and TRBJ1-5, is as follows: DVKVTQSSRYLVKRTGEKVFLECVQDMDHENMFWYRQDPGLGLRLIYFSYDVKMKEKGDIPEGYSVSREKKERFSLILESASTNQTSMYLCASSLLDGKRSPNQPQHFGDGTRLSIL.

This clonotype has ten or more counts. The V and J genes are TRBV6-2 or TRBV6-3 and TRBJ2-2; 9 nucleotides match TRBD1. V lost 5 bases, J lost 5 bases, and 3 bases stayed unmatched. CDR3 length: 14 residues. Germline values: CDR1 MNHEY, CDR2 SVGEGT. CDR3 DNA sequence: TGTGCCAGCAGTCTACAGGGGGCAACCGGGGAGCTGTTTTTT. It is translated as CASSLQGATGELFF.

This clonotype was seen more than once but under ten times. The chain employs TRBV7-3 and TRBJ1-1; tentatively, D is TRBD1 (6 bases). This CDR3 spans 15 amino acids. The V gene lost 6 bases and the J gene lost 7 bases, with 21 bases spanning the gap. Per germline, CDR1 SGHTA and CDR2 FQGTGA. The DNA for the CDR3 is TGTGCCAGCAGAGCAAACAGGGCCCTGGGAGGTGAAGCTTTCTTT. As protein: CASRANRALGGEAFF.

This clonotype has at least ten counts. This sequence joins TRBV12-3 or TRBV12-4 and TRBJ2-3; weak D call: TRBD2 (6 bases). The V end was cut by 8 bases, the J end by 2 bases, with 11 bases between. CDR3 length equals 13 residues. CDR3 region: CASGGVYTDTQYF. CDR3 coding DNA: TGTGCCAGCGGAGGGGTCTACACAGATACGCAGTATTTT.

Ten or more counts support this clonotype. The J gene is TRBJ2-5, the V gene TRBV7-2; D remains unclear. CDR3 length: 15 amino acids. The V gene's germline CDR1 is SGHTA and CDR2 FQGNSA. Trimming took off 5 bases at V and 1 base at J, with 14 bases between the two ends. The CDR3 region has the DNA TGTGCCAGCAGCCCCCGTTGGTGGGGCCAAGAGACCCAGTACTTC. Its translation: CASSPRWWGQETQYF.

This clonotype was seen ten or more times. V gene TRBV7-2 combines with J gene TRBJ2-3, with TRBD1 matching 12 bases. The CDR3 totals 15 residues. V lost 6 bases, J lost 5 bases, and 6 bases stayed unmatched. The germline gives CDR1 SGHTA, CDR2 FQGNSA. The CDR3 nucleotides read TGTGCCAGCAGAAGGGACAGGGGGCGGGTAGATACGCAGTATTTT. Its protein is CASRRDRGRVDTQYF.

This clonotype appeared a few times. The chain joins TRBV5-1 to TRBJ2-7; possibly TRBD2 for D (5 bases). Germline CDR1 SGHRS, CDR2 YFSETQ. V was pared by 3 bases and J by 3 bases, with 13 bases between. CDR3 length equals 14 residues. The CDR3 protein is CASSSEARNYEQYF. Here the CDR3 DNA reads TGCGCCAGCAGCTCGGAGGCCAGGAACTACGAGCAGTACTTC.

This clonotype was counted at least ten times. This rearrangement joins TRBV6-5 to TRBJ1-1; D is undetermined. The V gene lost 7 bases and the J gene lost 2 bases, with 23 bases spanning the gap. This CDR3 has 17 residues. Germline V lookup: CDR1 MNHEY, CDR2 SVGAGI. The CDR3 spells CASNILGEGRTNTEAFF. Written as DNA, the CDR3 is TGTGCCAGCAATATACTTGGGGAAGGACGGACTAACACTGAAGCTTTCTTT.

This clonotype was recorded many times. This CDR3 reads CASSSLGGGLGEQYF. DNA for the CDR3: TGTGCCAGCAGCTCCCTGGGCGGGGGCCTCGGGGAGCAGTACTTC. V is TRBV7-2 and J is TRBJ2-7; D possibly corresponds to TRBD2 (7 bases). Trimming removed 4 bases at V and 7 bases at J, with 20 bases between. The CDR3 totals 15 residues. CDR1 is SGHTA and CDR2 is FQGNSA in the germline V gene.

This clonotype has a count of ten or more. CDR3 coding DNA: TGTGCCAGCAGCAAGACTAGCGGGGGGTCCTACGAGCAGTACTTC. It translates to CASSKTSGGSYEQYF. This chain uses TRBV7-2 with TRBJ2-7; 13 bases align to TRBD2. V trimming: 5 bases; J trimming: 1 base; junction bases outside the gene matches: 2. CDR3 length equals 15 residues. Looked up from germline, CDR1 is SGHTA and CDR2 is FQGNSA. The full variable domain, its missing parts supplied by reference TRBV7-2 and TRBJ2-7, is GAGVSQSPSNKVTEKGKDVELRCDPISGHTALYWYRQSLGQGLEFLIYFQGNSAPDKSGLPSDRFSAERTGGSVSTLTIQRTQQEDSAVYLCASSKTSGGSYEQYFGPGTRLTVT.

This clonotype was seen at least ten times. This rearrangement joins TRBV7-2 to TRBJ1-1; D not certain. Germline CDR1 is SGHTA and CDR2 is FQGNSA. The ends were cut back, 1 base at V and 1 base at J, with 7 bases in the middle. This CDR3 is built from 14 residues. CDR3 in amino acids: CASSLGTGNTEAFF. CDR3 nucleotides: TGTGCCAGCAGCTTAGGTACGGGGAACACTGAAGCTTTCTTT.

For this clonotype: The germline gene is not matched at one end of the junction; a read error may be the cause. This sequence joins TRBV11-3 and TRBJ2-7; no definite D call. There are 12 residues in the CDR3. Germline V lookup: CDR1 SGHNT, CDR2 YENEEA. The CDR3 region has the DNA TGTGCCAGCAGTAACCGCCTCTCCCAGGTCGACTTC. Its protein is CASSNRLSQVDF.

Many counts were recorded for this clonotype. This CDR3 is CASSPWGLDTDTQYF. Written as DNA, the CDR3 is TGTGCCAGCAGCCCCTGGGGACTAGACACAGATACGCAGTATTTT. The chain recombines TRBV7-3 with TRBJ2-3; 8 nucleotides line up with TRBD2. V shed 5 bases, J shed 2 bases, and the junction held 6 bases outside the gene matches. Germline V gene sequence: CDR1 SGHTA, CDR2 FQGTGA. The CDR3 loop spans 15 amino acids.